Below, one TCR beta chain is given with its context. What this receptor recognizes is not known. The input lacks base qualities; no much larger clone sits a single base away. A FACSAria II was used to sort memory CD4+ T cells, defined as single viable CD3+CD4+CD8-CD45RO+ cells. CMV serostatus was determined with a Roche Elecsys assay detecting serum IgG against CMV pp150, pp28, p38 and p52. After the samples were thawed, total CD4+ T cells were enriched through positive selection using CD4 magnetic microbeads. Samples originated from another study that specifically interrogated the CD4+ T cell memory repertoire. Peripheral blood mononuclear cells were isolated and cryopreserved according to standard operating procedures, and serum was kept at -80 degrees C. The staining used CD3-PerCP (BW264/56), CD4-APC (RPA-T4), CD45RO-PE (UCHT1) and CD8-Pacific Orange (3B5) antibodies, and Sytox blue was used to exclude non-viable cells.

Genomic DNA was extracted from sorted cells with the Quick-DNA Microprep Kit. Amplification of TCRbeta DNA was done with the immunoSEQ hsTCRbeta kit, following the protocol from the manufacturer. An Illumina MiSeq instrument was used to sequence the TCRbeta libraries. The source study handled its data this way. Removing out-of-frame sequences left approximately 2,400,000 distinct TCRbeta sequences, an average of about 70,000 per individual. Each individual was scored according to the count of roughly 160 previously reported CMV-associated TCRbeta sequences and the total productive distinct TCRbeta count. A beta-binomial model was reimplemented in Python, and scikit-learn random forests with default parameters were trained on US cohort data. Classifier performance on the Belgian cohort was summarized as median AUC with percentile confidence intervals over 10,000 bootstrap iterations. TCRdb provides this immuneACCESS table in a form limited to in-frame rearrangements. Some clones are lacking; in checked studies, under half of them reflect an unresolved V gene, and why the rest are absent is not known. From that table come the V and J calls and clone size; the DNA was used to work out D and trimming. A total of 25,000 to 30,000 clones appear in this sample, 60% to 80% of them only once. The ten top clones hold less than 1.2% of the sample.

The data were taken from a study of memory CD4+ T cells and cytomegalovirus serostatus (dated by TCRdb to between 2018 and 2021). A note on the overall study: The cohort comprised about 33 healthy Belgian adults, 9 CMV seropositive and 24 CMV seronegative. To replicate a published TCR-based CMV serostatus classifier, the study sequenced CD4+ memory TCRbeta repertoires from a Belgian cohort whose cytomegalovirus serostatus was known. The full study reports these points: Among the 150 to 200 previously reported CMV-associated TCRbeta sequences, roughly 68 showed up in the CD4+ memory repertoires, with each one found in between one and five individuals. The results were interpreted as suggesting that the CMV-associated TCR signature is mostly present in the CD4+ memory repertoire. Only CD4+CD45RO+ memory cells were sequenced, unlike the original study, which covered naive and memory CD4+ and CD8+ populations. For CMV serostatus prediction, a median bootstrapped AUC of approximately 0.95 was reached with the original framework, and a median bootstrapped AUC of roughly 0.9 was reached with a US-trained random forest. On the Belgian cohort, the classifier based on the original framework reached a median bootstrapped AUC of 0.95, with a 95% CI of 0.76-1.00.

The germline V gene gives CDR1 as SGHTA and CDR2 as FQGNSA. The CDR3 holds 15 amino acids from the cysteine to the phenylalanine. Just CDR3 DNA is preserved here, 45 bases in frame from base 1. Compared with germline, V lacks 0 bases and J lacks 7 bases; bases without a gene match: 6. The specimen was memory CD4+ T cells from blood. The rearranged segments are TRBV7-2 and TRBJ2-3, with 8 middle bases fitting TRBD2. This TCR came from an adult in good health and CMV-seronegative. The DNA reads TGTGCCAGCAGCTTAGCGCACGGGGGGGCGAATACGCAGTATTTT. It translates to CASSLAHGGANTQYF.